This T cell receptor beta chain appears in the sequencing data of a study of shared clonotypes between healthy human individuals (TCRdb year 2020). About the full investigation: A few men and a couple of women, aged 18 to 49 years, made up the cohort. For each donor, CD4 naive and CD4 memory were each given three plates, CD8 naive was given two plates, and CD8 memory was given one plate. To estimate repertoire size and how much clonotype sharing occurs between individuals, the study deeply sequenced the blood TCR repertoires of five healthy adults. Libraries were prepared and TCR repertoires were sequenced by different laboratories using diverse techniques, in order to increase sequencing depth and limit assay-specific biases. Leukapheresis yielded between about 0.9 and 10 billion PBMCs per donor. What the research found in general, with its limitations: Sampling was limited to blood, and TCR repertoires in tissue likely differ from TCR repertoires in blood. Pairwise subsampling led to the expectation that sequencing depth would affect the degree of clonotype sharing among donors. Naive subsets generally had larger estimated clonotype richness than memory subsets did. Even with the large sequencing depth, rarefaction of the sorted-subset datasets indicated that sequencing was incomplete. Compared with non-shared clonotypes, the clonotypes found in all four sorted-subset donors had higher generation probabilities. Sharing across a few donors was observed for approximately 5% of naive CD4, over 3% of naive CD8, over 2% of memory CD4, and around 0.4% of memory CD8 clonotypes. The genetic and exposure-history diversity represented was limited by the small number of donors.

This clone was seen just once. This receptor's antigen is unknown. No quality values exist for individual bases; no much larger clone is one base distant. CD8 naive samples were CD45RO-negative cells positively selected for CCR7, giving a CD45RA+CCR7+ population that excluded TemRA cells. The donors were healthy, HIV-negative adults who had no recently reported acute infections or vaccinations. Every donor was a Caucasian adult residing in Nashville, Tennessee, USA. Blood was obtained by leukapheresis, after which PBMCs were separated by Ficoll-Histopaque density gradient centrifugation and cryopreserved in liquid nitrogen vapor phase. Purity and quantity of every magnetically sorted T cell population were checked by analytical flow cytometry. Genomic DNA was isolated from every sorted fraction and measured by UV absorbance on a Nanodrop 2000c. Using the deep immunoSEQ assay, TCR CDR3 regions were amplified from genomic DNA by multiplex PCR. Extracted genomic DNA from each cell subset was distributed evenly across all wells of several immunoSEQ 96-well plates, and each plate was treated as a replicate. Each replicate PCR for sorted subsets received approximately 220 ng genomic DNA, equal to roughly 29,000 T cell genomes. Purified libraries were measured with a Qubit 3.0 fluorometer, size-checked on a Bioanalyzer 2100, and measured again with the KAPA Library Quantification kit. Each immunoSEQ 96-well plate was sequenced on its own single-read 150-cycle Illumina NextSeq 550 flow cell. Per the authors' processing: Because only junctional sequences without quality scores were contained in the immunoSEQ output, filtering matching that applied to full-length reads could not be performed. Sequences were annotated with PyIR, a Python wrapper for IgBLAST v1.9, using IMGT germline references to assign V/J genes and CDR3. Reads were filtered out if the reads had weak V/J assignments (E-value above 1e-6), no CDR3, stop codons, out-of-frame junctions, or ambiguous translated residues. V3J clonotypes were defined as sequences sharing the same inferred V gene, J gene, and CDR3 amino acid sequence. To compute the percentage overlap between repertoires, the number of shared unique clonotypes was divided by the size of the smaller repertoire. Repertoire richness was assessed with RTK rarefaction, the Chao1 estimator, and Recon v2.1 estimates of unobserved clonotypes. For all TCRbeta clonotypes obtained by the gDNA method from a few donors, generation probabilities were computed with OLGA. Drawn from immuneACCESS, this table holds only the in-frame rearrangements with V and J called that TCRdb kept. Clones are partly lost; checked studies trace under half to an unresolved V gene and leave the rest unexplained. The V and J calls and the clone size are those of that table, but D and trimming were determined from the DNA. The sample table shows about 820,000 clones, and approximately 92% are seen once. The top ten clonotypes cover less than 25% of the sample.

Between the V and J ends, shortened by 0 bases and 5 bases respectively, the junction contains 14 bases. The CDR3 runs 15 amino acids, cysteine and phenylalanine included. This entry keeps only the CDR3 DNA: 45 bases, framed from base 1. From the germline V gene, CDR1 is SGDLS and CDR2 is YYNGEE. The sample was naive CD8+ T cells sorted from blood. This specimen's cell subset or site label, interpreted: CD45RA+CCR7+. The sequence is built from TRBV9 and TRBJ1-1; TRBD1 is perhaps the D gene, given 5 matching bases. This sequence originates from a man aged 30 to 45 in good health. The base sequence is TGTGCCAGCAGCGTAGTGTCGGCAGGGCTAACTGAAGCTTTCTTT. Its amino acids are CASSVVSAGLTEAFF.